Below are 24 T cell receptor beta chains sequenced from a single sample in a study of T cells in Graves' hyperthyroidism and ophthalmopathy. Researchers amplified the TCR beta CDR3 regions from RNA transcripts. With the HTBI primer set, the TCR CDR3 went through a first round of RT-PCR. In TCRdb, the multiplex PCR reads were re-called with MiXCR into one record per CDR3 protein. The sample has about 360,000 distinct CDR3 sequences, 20% to 25% seen once. What was sequenced was blood. The receptors stem from a man aged 45-60 years with Graves' hyperthyroidism.

This clonotype was counted a few times. The CDR3 spells CASRTGSPQETQYF. CDR3 in DNA: TGTGCCAGCAGAACAGGGTCCCCACAAGAGACCCAGTACTTC. J is TRBJ2-5 and V is TRBV2; a weak D match, TRBD1 (6 bases). The CDR3 totals 14 residues. The V end was cut by 6 bases, the J end by 2 bases, with 13 bases between. Looked up from germline, CDR1 is SNHLY and CDR2 is FYNNEI.

This clonotype was seen more than once but under ten times. The chain has TRBV9 and TRBJ2-5; 9 positions agree with TRBD2. Germline-derived CDR1 and CDR2 are SGDLS and YYNGEE. The V gene end was trimmed by 0 bases and the J gene end by 1 base; junction bases not matched to a gene: 4. This CDR3 spans 16 amino acids. DNA for the CDR3: TGTGCCAGCAGCGTAGGCTCGCGGGAGGGCCAAGAGACCCAGTACTTC. Its translation is CASSVGSREGQETQYF.

The rearrangement links TRBV19 to TRBJ2-1, with 10 positions matching TRBD2. CDR3 length: 16 residues. Looked up from germline, CDR1 is LNHDA and CDR2 is SQIVND (reference sequence). V dropped 5 bases and J dropped 3; count of bases not matched to a gene: 7. CDR3 in amino acids: CASSSLAGGRYNEQFF. The CDR3 DNA follows: TGTGCCAGTAGTTCCTTAGCGGGAGGTCGCTACAATGAGCAGTTCTTC.

Many counts were recorded for this clonotype. The chain employs TRBV3-1 and TRBJ2-2, with D perhaps TRBD2 (5 bases). Trimming shortened V by 4 bases and J by 3 bases, and 9 bases separated the two germline ends. There are 14 residues in the CDR3. Germline V gene data show CDR1 as LGHDT and CDR2 as YNNKEL (reference sequence). DNA of the CDR3: TGTGCCAGCAGCCCCTGGGGAGACACCGGGGAGCTGTTTTTT. Translated, it gives CASSPWGDTGELFF.

This clonotype was recorded at least ten times. This chain joins TRBV11-1 and TRBJ2-7; 9 nucleotides agree with TRBD2. The CDR3 has 15 amino acids. Looked up from germline, CDR1 is SGHAT and CDR2 is FQDESV (reference sequence). The J segment lost 2 bases and the V segment lost 2 bases, leaving 4 bases of the junction unmatched. The CDR3 loop is CASSLWASGTYEQYF. DNA for the CDR3: TGTGCCAGCAGCTTATGGGCTAGCGGGACCTACGAGCAGTACTTC.

This clonotype has more than one count but fewer than ten. The chain is built from TRBV20-1 and TRBJ2-5; D not certain. The CDR3 has 13 residues. V was shortened by 6 bases and J by 4 bases, with 15 bases between the two germline ends. Germline V gives CDR1 DFQATT, CDR2 SNEGSKA (reference sequence). CDR3 sequence: CSASMGVRETQYF. Here the CDR3 DNA reads TGCAGTGCCTCCATGGGTGTCCGAGAGACCCAGTACTTC.

The genes are TRBV29-1 and TRBJ1-2; D gene uncertain. This CDR3 has 13 amino acids. Between the trimmed V and J ends, which lost 5 bases and 7 bases, there was a span of 17 bases. Germline V lookup: CDR1 SQVTM, CDR2 ANQGSEA. The CDR3 loop is CSVTPWSGVGYTF. The CDR3 region has the DNA TGCAGCGTTACTCCGTGGTCGGGAGTTGGCTACACCTTC.

The V and J genes are TRBV2 and TRBJ1-5; tentatively, D is TRBD1 (5 bases). Looked up from germline, CDR1 is SNHLY and CDR2 is FYNNEI. The CDR3 sequence is 14 residues long. Deletions cut 3 bases from V and 6 bases from J, with 12 bases between. In DNA form, the CDR3 reads TGTGCCAGCAGTGAGCGGCAGGGCAGTCAGCCCCAGCATTTT. This encodes CASSERQGSQPQHF.

There are many counts of this clonotype. The chain couples TRBV27 to TRBJ2-1; D tentatively fits TRBD1 or TRBD2 (6 bases each). Trimming left V 3 bases short and J 6 bases short, with 12 bases between. The CDR3 loop spans 14 amino acids. Germline V gives CDR1 MNHEY, CDR2 SMNVEV (reference sequence). CDR3 nucleotide sequence: TGTGCCAGCAGTTTCACCGGGGGCCGCAATGAGCAGTTCTTC. Translating gives CASSFTGGRNEQFF.

The V call is TRBV3-1, the J call TRBJ2-7, with 7 positions matching TRBD1. V gave up 1 base and J gave up 5 bases; unmatched junction bases: 5. CDR3 length: 14 amino acids. The germline V gene has CDR1 LGHDT and CDR2 YNNKEL (reference sequence). CDR3 nucleotides: TGTGCCAGCAGCCAAGCAGGGGGACCCAACGAGCAGTACTTC. This sequence encodes CASSQAGGPNEQYF.

This clonotype was found many times. V is TRBV3-1 and J is TRBJ2-3; either TRBD1 or TRBD2 may supply D (5 bases each). V was trimmed by 4 bases and J by 2 bases, leaving 10 bases between them. The length of the CDR3 is 14 residues. Germline V gene lookup returns CDR1 LGHDT and CDR2 YNNKEL (reference sequence). The CDR3 DNA sequence: TGTGCCAGCAGCCTCCGGGGACCCACAGATACGCAGTATTTT. Protein sequence: CASSLRGPTDTQYF.

The chain joins TRBV6-5 to TRBJ2-7; 8 nucleotides match TRBD2. V was pared by 0 bases and J by 0 bases, with 7 bases of the junction left unmatched. Germline values: CDR1 MNHEY, CDR2 SVGAGI. The CDR3 contains 17 residues. The CDR3 sequence is CASSYSISGGPSYEQYF. The CDR3 bases are TGTGCCAGCAGTTACTCGATAAGCGGGGGCCCCTCCTACGAGCAGTACTTC.

This chain links TRBV7-9 with TRBJ2-7; D unresolved. Germline CDR1 is SEHNR and CDR2 is FQNEAQ (reference sequence). The V end was cut by 3 bases, the J end by 4 bases, with 10 bases between. The CDR3 runs 13 residues. CDR3 sequence reads: CASSFPVGYEQYF. The CDR3 DNA is TGTGCCAGCAGCTTCCCCGTTGGGTACGAGCAGTACTTC.

This clonotype was observed at least ten times. The V and J genes are TRBV7-3 and TRBJ2-7; 8 bases align to TRBD1. The V and J ends lost 2 bases and 5 bases, in that order; junction bases with no gene match: 2. There are 13 residues in the CDR3. Germline loops: CDR1 SGHTA, CDR2 FQGTGA. The CDR3 protein is CASSLDRGNEQYF. The CDR3, as DNA: TGTGCCAGCAGCTTAGACAGGGGCAACGAGCAGTACTTC.

The gene calls are TRBV19 and TRBJ2-7, with D perhaps TRBD2 (6 bases). The germline V gene encodes CDR1 LNHDA and CDR2 SQIVND (reference sequence). The ends were cut back, 5 bases at V and 3 bases at J, with 29 bases in the middle. This CDR3 region has 19 residues. The CDR3 loop reads CASSDSLGRGLDRHYEQYF. The CDR3 nucleotides read TGTGCCAGTAGTGATTCCCTCGGGAGAGGCCTAGACAGACACTACGAGCAGTACTTC.

This clonotype was found many times. At one boundary the junction diverges from the germline segment, which might be a read error. The CDR3 region is CASSLAEGRGDTQYF. The CDR3 nucleotides are TGTGCCAGCAGCTTAGCGGAAGGGAGGGGAGATACGCAGTATTTT. The chain couples TRBV12-3 or TRBV12-4 to TRBJ2-3; 7 bases map to TRBD2. This CDR3 region has 15 residues.

This clonotype was picked up one time. This chain uses TRBV4-2 with TRBJ2-4; D unresolved. CDR1 is LGHNA, CDR2 YNFKEQ, per germline. This CDR3 spans 14 amino acids. V lost 4 bases and J lost 3, with 10 bases in between. The DNA of the CDR3 is TGTGCCAGCAGCCCAAGCGCTGGCAAAAACATTCAGTACTTC. It yields the protein CASSPSAGKNIQYF.

The chain couples TRBV19 to TRBJ1-1; TRBD1 agrees at 9 bases. The junction had 17 bases not matched to a gene; V was cut back by 5 bases and J by 1 base. The V gene's germline CDR1 is LNHDA and CDR2 SQIVND (reference sequence). The CDR3 is 19 residues long. The CDR3 region has the DNA TGTGCCAGTAGTTCATACCGGGACAGGGTTTCGATCCGGAACACTGAAGCTTTCTTT. It yields the protein CASSSYRDRVSIRNTEAFF.

As for this clonotype: Since the CDR3 does not end with the conserved phenylalanine or tryptophan, this likely comes from a read error. The V gene is TRBV7-3, the J gene TRBJ2-1; TRBD2 matches 8 bases. The CDR3 runs to 16 residues. Germline V gives CDR1 SGHTA, CDR2 FQGTGA. Unmatched junction bases numbered 3, after V lost 0 bases and J lost 2 bases. The CDR3 loop reads CASSLTELAAYNEQFV. The CDR3 nucleotides read TGTGCCAGCAGCTTAACTGAACTAGCGGCCTACAATGAGCAGTTCGTC.

This sequence joins TRBV2 and TRBJ2-2, with 12 bases identical to TRBD2. V dropped 5 bases and J dropped 3; count of bases not matched to a gene: 1. The CDR3 is 15 amino acids. CDR1 and CDR2 (germline): SNHLY, FYNNEI. The CDR3 DNA sequence: TGTGCCAGCAGTCGGACTAGCGGGGACACCGGGGAGCTGTTTTTT. Its translation is CASSRTSGDTGELFF.

This chain uses TRBV6-1 with TRBJ1-2; the D is unclear. Germline V gene sequence: CDR1 MNHNS, CDR2 SASEGT. The CDR3 spans 13 residues. V was shortened by 5 bases and J by 4 bases, with 11 bases between the two germline ends. The CDR3 DNA follows: TGTGCCAGCAGTTCCCCGGAGGGCTATGGCTACACCTTC. Its protein product is CASSSPEGYGYTF.

This clonotype has more than one count but fewer than ten. The J gene is TRBJ2-4, the V gene TRBV5-1; D might be TRBD2 (6 bases). Trimming cost V 0 bases and J 6 bases, with 16 bases left between them. The CDR3 covers 16 residues. From germline, CDR1 is SGHRS and CDR2 YFSETQ. This CDR3 reads CASSLDGMAGSNIQYF. CDR3 bases: TGCGCCAGCAGCTTGGATGGGATGGCGGGGTCAAACATTCAGTACTTC.

The CDR3 sequence is CATSRESEGETQYF. The CDR3 region has the DNA TGTGCCACCAGCAGAGAATCGGAGGGGGAGACCCAGTACTTC. This chain connects TRBV15 to TRBJ2-5; tentatively, D is TRBD2 (6 bases). The CDR3 consists of 14 residues. The V and J ends lost 0 bases and 5 bases respectively, with 10 bases between them. Germline loops: CDR1 LNHNV, CDR2 YYDKDF (reference sequence).

This clonotype was seen more than once but under ten times. The J gene is TRBJ2-5, the V gene TRBV12-5; D perhaps matches TRBD2 (5 bases). The CDR3 has 15 residues. Germline CDR1 and CDR2: LGHNT and FRNRAP. Trimming left V 1 base short and J 1 base short, with 10 bases between. CDR3 sequence (DNA): TGTGCTAGTGGTTTGGGCTCCGGGATCCAAGAGACCCAGTACTTC. Amino acids: CASGLGSGIQETQYF.